The 3 T cell receptor beta chains in this list originate from one sample, sequenced in a study of identical twins. Using its own MiXCR run on the 5' RACE reads, TCRdb lists one record per CDR3 protein. The table lists fewer than 650,000 distinct CDR3 sequences, around 7.4% of them singletons, with roughly 1.5% in the top ten. A further study also used this sample, focusing on yellow fever vaccine responses in identical twins.

Sequenced: PBMCs. All receptors come from a woman between 18 and 29 years old in good health.

This clonotype has ten or more counts. A read error may produce the germline difference seen at one junction end. This chain uses TRBV5-1 with TRBJ2-3, with D perhaps matching TRBD2 (5 bases). The CDR3 runs to 14 residues. From germline, CDR1 is SGHRS and CDR2 YFSETQ. The CDR3 loop is CASSLASGADTQYF. In DNA, the CDR3 is TGTGCCAGCAGCTTAGCGTCAGGAGCAGATACGCAGTATTTT.

The rearrangement uses TRBV7-6 and TRBJ2-1; D not certain. From germline, CDR1 is SGHVS and CDR2 FNYEAQ. Trimming removed 1 base at V and 0 bases at J, with 13 bases between. This CDR3 has 17 residues. CDR3 nucleotides: TGTGCCAGCAGCTTAGGGGGTTGGGGTAGCTCCTACAATGAGCAGTTCTTC. Protein: CASSLGGWGSSYNEQFF.

The sample holds many counts of this clonotype. The chain links TRBV12-3 or TRBV12-4 to TRBJ1-2; perhaps TRBD1 as D (5 bases). Trimming stripped 5 bases from V and 4 bases from J, with 14 bases between. The CDR3 is 14 residues long. CDR3 sequence reads: CASSASGAGYGYTF. The CDR3 DNA is TGTGCCAGCAGTGCGAGCGGGGCCGGCTATGGCTACACCTTC.